This T cell receptor (beta chain) was captured in a study of OX40 agonist ivuxolimab in advanced cancers. Study context: At 0.01 to 10 mg/kg, ivuxolimab was administered intravenously to patients every 2 weeks. The study's findings and limits: The authors also found low normalized T-cell clonal expansion in some nonresponders.

Sequencing used immunoSEQ multiplex PCR; TCRdb keeps in-frame clones, though not all of them. Here the sample spans some 10,000 clones, 75% to 85% being singletons. Notes on this clone: The antigen is unknown.

This receptor was obtained from an adult with an advanced solid tumor such as melanoma, head and neck, liver or kidney cancer. The sequences come from CD4+ or CD8+ T cells sorted from blood, collected in a trial of the OX40 agonist ivuxolimab.

The CDR3 sequence: CSGERPQGNEQFF. In DNA form, the CDR3 reads TGCAGCGGCGAACGGCCCCAGGGGAATGAGCAGTTCTTC. The chain carries TRBV29-1 and TRBJ2-1; perhaps TRBD1 as D (6 bases). This CDR3 has 13 residues. Germline CDR1 SQVTM, CDR2 ANQGSEA. V was clipped by 7 bases and J by 7 bases, with 17 bases between them.